One T cell receptor (beta chain) is described in this entry. This entry belongs to a study of technical replicates of blood from several donors. Germline assignment: CDR1 MDHEN and CDR2 SYDVKM. The CDR3 has 18 residues. V was clipped by 5 bases and J by 0 bases; unmatched bases: 8. Profiled with immunoSEQ multiplex PCR; TCRdb holds only in-frame clones, not every one. This sample carries roughly 11,000 clones, 93% of them seen once, and the ten largest clones take less than 9.5%. J is TRBJ2-3 and V is TRBV28, with 13 bases aligning to TRBD2. This sequence was found in a human donor in good health. Sequenced input: PBMCs. CDR3 DNA sequence: TGTGCCAGCAGTCCCTGGACTAGCGGGAGCCATAGCACAGATACGCAGTATTTT. Protein sequence: CASSPWTSGSHSTDTQYF.